The next 21 T cell receptor beta chains were all read from a single sample in a study of spatial heterogeneity in lung cancer. Time point of the sample: blood at routine non-recurrence follow-up after resection. No cells were sorted before sequencing. The whole RNA sequenced was extracted from tumor, nontumor lung or frozen PBMC. TCRdb passed the 5' RACE reads through MiXCR, listing each CDR3 protein once. This table holds fewer than 30,000 distinct CDR3 sequences, approximately 5.6% found once. The sample consisted of PBMCs, taken at follow-up. These receptors came from a male donor with early-stage non-small cell lung cancer.

This chain links TRBV3-1 with TRBJ2-5; 10 bases are a match to TRBD2. V lost 4 bases, J lost 5 bases, and 1 base stayed unmatched. The CDR3 contains 13 residues. Per the germline V gene, CDR1 is LGHDT and CDR2 is YNNKEL (reference sequence). The CDR3 loop reads CASSPSGGETQYF. The CDR3 bases are TGTGCCAGCAGCCCTAGCGGGGGTGAGACCCAGTACTTC.

This clonotype was recorded at least ten times. The J gene is TRBJ2-3, the V gene TRBV7-2; D possibly corresponds to TRBD1 (6 bases). The germline V and J ends were trimmed by 3 bases and 0 bases, with 10 bases remaining between them. Per germline, CDR1 SGHTA and CDR2 FQGNSA. The CDR3 runs to 15 residues. In DNA, the CDR3 is TGTGCCAGCAGCTTGACAGGACCTAGCACAGATACGCAGTATTTT. Encoded protein: CASSLTGPSTDTQYF.

This clonotype has a count of ten or more. The chain employs TRBV7-9 and TRBJ1-1; D ambiguous. CDR1 SEHNR and CDR2 FQNEAQ come from the germline V gene (reference sequence). Trimming removed 3 bases at V and 6 bases at J, with 11 bases between. This CDR3 is 13 amino acids long. CDR3 in amino acids: CASSFFIGAEAFF. CDR3 nucleotides: TGTGCCAGCAGCTTCTTTATTGGGGCTGAAGCTTTCTTT.

This clonotype was seen ten or more times. This chain's CDR3 is CASSLSMGYNEQFF. As DNA, the CDR3 is TGTGCCAGCAGTTTGAGTATGGGATACAATGAGCAGTTCTTC. The V and J genes are TRBV12-3 or TRBV12-4 and TRBJ2-1; D is ambiguous. The CDR3 length is 14 residues. The V end was cut by 3 bases, the J end by 4 bases, with 10 bases between.

This clonotype was detected ten times or more. The rearrangement joins TRBV4-2 to TRBJ1-1; no reliable D call. V shed 0 bases and J shed 1 base, with 3 bases lying between them. This CDR3 region has 13 residues. From germline, CDR1 is LGHNA and CDR2 YNFKEQ. The CDR3 DNA is TGTGCCAGCAGCCAAGAAAGGAACACTGAAGCTTTCTTT. Protein: CASSQERNTEAFF.

This clonotype was recorded at least ten times. The chain carries TRBV29-1 and TRBJ2-5; 11 bases align to TRBD2. CDR3 length equals 14 residues. The V gene's germline CDR1 is SQVTM and CDR2 ANQGSEA. V gave up 7 bases and J gave up 5 bases; unmatched junction bases: 9. As DNA, the CDR3 is TGCAGCGATACTAGCGGGGGAGTCGGTGAGACCCAGTACTTC. It codes for CSDTSGGVGETQYF.

This clonotype was detected many times. The rearrangement links TRBV4-1 to TRBJ1-5, with no clear D. CDR1 is MGHRA, CDR2 YSYEKL, per germline. This CDR3 has 13 residues. The V gene lost 0 bases and the J gene lost 4 bases, with 4 bases spanning the gap. CDR3 protein: CASSQDRNQPQHF. In DNA, the CDR3 is TGCGCCAGCAGCCAAGACCGGAATCAGCCCCAGCATTTT.

The chain combines TRBV6-5 with TRBJ1-2; D might be TRBD1 (6 bases). The V gene's germline CDR1 is MNHEY and CDR2 SVGAGI. The CDR3 length is 15 residues. V was clipped by 4 bases and J by 0 bases, with 12 bases between them. CDR3 sequence reads: CASSSRGLTNYGYTF. The DNA of the CDR3 is TGTGCCAGCAGTTCGCGGGGGCTCACTAACTATGGCTACACCTTC.

In its sample, this clonotype was seen many times. The rearrangement links TRBV20-1 to TRBJ2-2, with 10 bases aligning to TRBD2. Looked up from germline, CDR1 is DFQATT and CDR2 is SNEGSKA (reference sequence). J was trimmed by 7 bases and V by 5 bases; bases with no gene match: 13. The CDR3 length is 16 residues. Here the CDR3 reads CSAGAASGSPRGELFF. The CDR3 coding sequence is TGCAGTGCTGGCGCGGCTAGCGGGAGTCCCCGCGGGGAGCTGTTTTTT.

This clonotype occurred many times. A read error may account for a junction end that differs from germline. CDR3 protein: CASSLGGPGAETQYF. In DNA, the CDR3 is TGTGCTAGCAGCTTAGGCGGGCCCGGGGCCGAGACCCAGTACTTC. The V call is TRBV7-7, the J call TRBJ2-5, with D perhaps matching TRBD1 or TRBD2 (5 bases each). The CDR3 consists of 15 residues. Germline V lookup: CDR1 SSHAT, CDR2 FNYEAQ (reference sequence).

The chain recombines TRBV6-2 or TRBV6-3 with TRBJ2-2; 11 bases agree with TRBD1. V lost 6 bases to trimming and J lost 4 bases; unmatched junction nucleotides: 1. Germline CDR1 and CDR2: MNHEY and SVGEGT. The CDR3 is 14 amino acids. The CDR3 DNA is TGTGCCAGCAGGGGGACAGGGGGCACCGGGGAGCTGTTTTTT. It translates to CASRGTGGTGELFF.

This clonotype was seen repeatedly, ten times or more. The chain couples TRBV5-8 to TRBJ2-2, with D hard to call. Trimming shortened V by 0 bases and J by 6 bases, and 9 bases separated the two germline ends. CDR3 length equals 14 residues. The V gene's germline CDR1 is SGHTS and CDR2 YDEGEE. CDR3 residues: CASSLGQWAGELFF. The CDR3 DNA reads as TGTGCCAGCAGCTTGGGTCAGTGGGCCGGGGAGCTGTTTTTT.

V is TRBV24-1 and J is TRBJ1-1; TRBD1 is a possible D gene (5 bases). The germline V and J ends were trimmed by 3 bases and 7 bases, with 14 bases remaining between them. Germline V CDR1 and CDR2: KGHDR, SFDVKD. This CDR3 is built from 14 residues. The CDR3 coding sequence is TGTGCCACCAGTGATCCCGATCGTAGGGGTGAAGCTTTCTTT. It encodes CATSDPDRRGEAFF.

This clonotype was observed a handful of times. The CDR3, as DNA: TGTGCCAGCAGTGCCGGCGGGGAGGGAGTCTATGGCTACACCTTC. Protein: CASSAGGEGVYGYTF. The V and J genes are TRBV7-2 and TRBJ1-2; D gene unclear. The V gene's germline CDR1 is SGHTA and CDR2 FQGNSA. The length of the CDR3 is 15 residues. Deletions cut 6 bases from V and 4 bases from J, with 18 bases between. The variable domain in full, completed from reference TRBV7-2 and TRBJ1-2, reads GAGVSQSPSNKVTEKGKDVELRCDPISGHTALYWYRQSLGQGLEFLIYFQGNSAPDKSGLPSDRFSAERTGGSVSTLTIQRTQQEDSAVYLCASSAGGEGVYGYTFGSGTRLTVV.

The gene calls are TRBV18 and TRBJ2-1; 12 bases line up with TRBD2. There are 15 residues in the CDR3. Germline V gene lookup returns CDR1 KGHSH and CDR2 LQKENI. V trimming: 3 bases; J trimming: 6 bases; junction bases outside the gene matches: 3. This CDR3 is CASSPRTSGTNEQFF. DNA for the CDR3: TGTGCCAGCTCACCCCGGACTAGCGGGACCAATGAGCAGTTCTTC.

This clonotype has a count of ten or more. The V call is TRBV18, the J call TRBJ1-3; D call uncertain. The CDR3 is 16 amino acids. V was clipped by 3 bases and J by 3 bases, with 15 bases between them. Per the germline V gene, CDR1 is KGHSH and CDR2 is LQKENI. The CDR3 nucleotides are TGTGCCAGCTCACCCCCGATAAGGCCGCTTGGAAACACCATATATTTT. This encodes CASSPPIRPLGNTIYF.

There are many counts of this clonotype. V and J are TRBV5-6 and TRBJ1-5, with D possibly TRBD1 on 5 matching bases. The CDR3 is 15 amino acids. V shed 1 base and J shed 5 bases, with 13 bases lying between them. Germline V CDR1 and CDR2: SGHDT, YYEEEE. For the CDR3, the DNA is TGTGCCAGCAGCTTGTACTATAGGGGACATCAGCCCCAGCATTTT. Amino acid sequence: CASSLYYRGHQPQHF.

This chain uses TRBV6-2 or TRBV6-3 with TRBJ2-1; 9 bases fit TRBD2. Germline V gene sequence: CDR1 MNHEY, CDR2 SVGEGT. The CDR3 totals 17 residues. V lost 6 bases, J lost 2 bases, and 11 bases stayed unmatched. The CDR3 DNA reads as TGTGCCAGCAGGCAACGGGCTAGCGGGAAGACCTACAATGAGCAGTTCTTC. The encoded protein is CASRQRASGKTYNEQFF.

The table lists this clonotype with a few counts. The chain carries TRBV30 and TRBJ2-2, with 9 positions matching TRBD1. In germline, CDR1 is GTSNPN, CDR2 SVGIG (reference sequence). The CDR3 has 15 residues. V lost 3 bases and J lost 7; bases outside the gene matches: 9. The CDR3: CAWRGQGRVFGELFF. As DNA, the CDR3 is TGTGCCTGGAGAGGACAGGGGCGGGTGTTCGGGGAGCTGTTTTTT.

This clonotype has at least ten counts. The rearrangement uses TRBV7-2 and TRBJ1-5; 7 nucleotides match TRBD1. The V gene end was trimmed by 0 bases and the J gene end by 1 base; junction bases not matched to a gene: 3. CDR1 SGHTA and CDR2 FQGNSA come from the germline V gene. The CDR3 loop spans 16 amino acids. DNA for the CDR3: TGTGCCAGCAGCTTAGCCGGGACAGAGAGCAATCAGCCCCAGCATTTT. Encoded protein: CASSLAGTESNQPQHF. The full variable domain, its missing parts supplied by reference TRBV7-2 and TRBJ1-5, is GAGVSQSPSNKVTEKGKDVELRCDPISGHTALYWYRQSLGQGLEFLIYFQGNSAPDKSGLPSDRFSAERTGGSVSTLTIQRTQQEDSAVYLCASSLAGTESNQPQHFGDGTRLSIL.

This clonotype was seen a handful of times. The rearrangement joins TRBV6-5 to TRBJ2-3; D ambiguous. The CDR3 consists of 14 residues. Looked up from germline, CDR1 is MNHEY and CDR2 is SVGAGI. V was shortened by 5 bases and J by 0 bases, with 9 bases between the two germline ends. CDR3 sequence reads: CASSQWGSTDTQYF. DNA for the CDR3: TGTGCCAGCAGTCAATGGGGAAGCACAGATACGCAGTATTTT.